This note documents a single TCR beta chain sequence. No antigen is known for it. This specimen comes from a study of T cell responses to AZD1222 COVID-19 vaccine. The study's findings and limits: Distributed over spike, vaccine-associated CD4 TCRs predominated at 160-218 and 743-854.

Data came from immunoSEQ multiplex PCR; TCRdb stores just in-frame clones and leaves some out. The sample records 160,000 or so clones, 91% being singletons. In germline, CDR1 is SGHDN, CDR2 FVKESK. This CDR3 is built from 14 residues. The germline V and J ends were trimmed by 0 bases and 7 bases, with 10 bases remaining between them. This chain connects TRBV14 to TRBJ1-3, with D unresolved. Sequencing used peripheral blood, obtained on day 0 of AZD1222 vaccination. The TCR was taken from an adult in good health. The CDR3 loop reads CASSQDLQVNTIYF. The DNA for the CDR3 is TGTGCCAGCAGCCAAGATCTCCAGGTGAACACCATATATTTT.